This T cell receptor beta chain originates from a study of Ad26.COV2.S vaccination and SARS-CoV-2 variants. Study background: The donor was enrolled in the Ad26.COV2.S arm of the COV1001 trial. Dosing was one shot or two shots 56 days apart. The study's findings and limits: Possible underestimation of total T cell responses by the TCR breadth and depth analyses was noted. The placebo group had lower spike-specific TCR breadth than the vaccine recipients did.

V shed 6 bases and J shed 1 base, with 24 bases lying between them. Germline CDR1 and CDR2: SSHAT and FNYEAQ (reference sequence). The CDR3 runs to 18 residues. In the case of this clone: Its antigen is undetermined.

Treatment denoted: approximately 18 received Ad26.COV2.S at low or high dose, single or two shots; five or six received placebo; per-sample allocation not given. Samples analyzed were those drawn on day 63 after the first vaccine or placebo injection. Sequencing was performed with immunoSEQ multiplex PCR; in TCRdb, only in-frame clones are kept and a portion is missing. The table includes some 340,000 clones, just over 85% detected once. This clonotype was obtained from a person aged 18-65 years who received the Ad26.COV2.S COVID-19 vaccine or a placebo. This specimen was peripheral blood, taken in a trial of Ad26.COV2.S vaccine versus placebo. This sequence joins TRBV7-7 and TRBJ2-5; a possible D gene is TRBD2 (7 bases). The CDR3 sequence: CASSRAIPGGTSQETQYF. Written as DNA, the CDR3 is TGTGCCAGCAGTCGGGCGATACCCGGGGGGACATCCCAAGAGACCCAGTACTTC. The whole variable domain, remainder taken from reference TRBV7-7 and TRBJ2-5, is GAGVSQSPRYKVTKRGQDVTLRCDPISSHATLYWYQQALGQGPEFLTYFNYEAQPDKSGLPSDRFSAERPEGSISTLTIQRTEQRDSAMYRCASSRAIPGGTSQETQYFGPGTRLLVL.